This T cell receptor (beta chain) was sequenced during a study of PD-L1 blockade in urothelial cancer. Study background: About 85% of the 29 patients were men whose urothelial cancer was bladder-origin. T cell content in blood samples showed a median of 141,255. Patients had received 0 to 3 prior chemotherapy regimens.

Trimming cost V 6 bases and J 7 bases; bases outside gene matches: 11. Germline CDR1 and CDR2: SQVTM and ANQGSEA. This CDR3 is 13 amino acids long. Time point described: pretreatment peripheral blood. Sequenced by immunoSEQ multiplex PCR; TCRdb stores in-frame clones only, minus some. The sample contains approximately 52,000 clones, 65% to 90% of which appear only once. The sequence derives from a man between 65 and 85 years old with urothelial cancer. The source was PBMCs, collected around atezolizumab (anti-PD-L1) treatment. The chain employs TRBV29-1 and TRBJ2-7, with 8 bases fitting TRBD1. CDR3 region: CSVAFGQGQEQYF. DNA for the CDR3: TGCAGCGTCGCTTTTGGACAGGGCCAGGAGCAGTACTTC.